This T cell receptor beta chain was retrieved from a study of metastatic and nonmetastatic thyroid tumors. No treatment of any kind had been given to any patient before thyroid surgery. The authors' processing: A classifier of distant metastasis in papillary thyroid cancer was built from CDR3 differences (across clinicopathological groups). MiXCR reprocessed the PCR reads for TCRdb. The V and J calls were not made by the authors but by TCRdb's processing. This sample yields over 4,000 clones, of which about 37% are seen a single time; 20% to 25% belongs to the top ten. With 5 bases removed from V and 5 bases from J, the gap between germline ends came to 16 bases. In germline, CDR1 is SGHRS, CDR2 YFSETQ. CDR3 length equals 14 residues.

V gene TRBV5-1 combines with J gene TRBJ2-5, with a weak D call TRBD1 (6 bases). Sequencing was performed on tumor tissue. This receptor was obtained from a male donor with papillary thyroid cancer or a benign thyroid nodule (not recorded which). Some clones in this sample may be carry-over from other donors' samples. CDR3 nucleotides: TGCGCCAGCAGACTGGGGGCAGGGGAGGAGACCCAGTACTTC. Translating gives CASRLGAGEETQYF.